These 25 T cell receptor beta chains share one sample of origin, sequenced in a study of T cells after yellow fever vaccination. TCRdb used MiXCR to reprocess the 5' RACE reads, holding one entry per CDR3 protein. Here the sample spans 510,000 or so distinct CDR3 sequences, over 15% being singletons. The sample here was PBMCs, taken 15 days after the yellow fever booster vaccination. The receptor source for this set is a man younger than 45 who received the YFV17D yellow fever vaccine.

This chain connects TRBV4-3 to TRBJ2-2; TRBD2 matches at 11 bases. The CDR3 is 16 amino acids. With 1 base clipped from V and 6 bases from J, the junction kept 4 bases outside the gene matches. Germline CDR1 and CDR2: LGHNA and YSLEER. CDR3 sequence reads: CASSQGASGRPGELFF. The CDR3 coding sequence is TGCGCCAGCAGCCAAGGGGCTAGCGGGAGGCCCGGGGAGCTGTTTTTT.

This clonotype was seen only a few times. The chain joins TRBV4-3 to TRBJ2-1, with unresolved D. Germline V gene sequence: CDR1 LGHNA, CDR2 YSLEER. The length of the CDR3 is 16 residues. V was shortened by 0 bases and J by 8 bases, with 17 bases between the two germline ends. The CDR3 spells CASSQDSINPSDEQFF. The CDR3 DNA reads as TGCGCCAGCAGCCAAGACTCGATAAATCCCTCTGATGAGCAGTTCTTC.

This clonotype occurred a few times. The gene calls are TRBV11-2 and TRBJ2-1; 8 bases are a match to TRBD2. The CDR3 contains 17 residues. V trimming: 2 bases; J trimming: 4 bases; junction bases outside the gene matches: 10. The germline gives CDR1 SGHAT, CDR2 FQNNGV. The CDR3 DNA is TGTGCCAGCAGCTTATTAGGTTCGAGCGGGGGATACAATGAGCAGTTCTTC. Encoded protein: CASSLLGSSGGYNEQFF.

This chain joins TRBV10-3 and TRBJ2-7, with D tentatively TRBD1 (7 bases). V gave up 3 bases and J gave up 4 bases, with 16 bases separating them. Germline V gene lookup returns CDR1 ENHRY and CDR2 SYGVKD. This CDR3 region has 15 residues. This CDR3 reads CAISDGAGGKYEQYF. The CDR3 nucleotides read TGTGCCATCAGTGATGGGGCAGGGGGGAAATACGAGCAGTACTTC.

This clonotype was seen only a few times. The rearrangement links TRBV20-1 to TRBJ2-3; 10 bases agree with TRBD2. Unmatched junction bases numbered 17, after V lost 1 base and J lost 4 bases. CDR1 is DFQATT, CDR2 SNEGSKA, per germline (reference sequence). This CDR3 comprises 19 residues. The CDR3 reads CSARGSGGLAERTADTQYF. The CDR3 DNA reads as TGCAGTGCTAGAGGAAGCGGTGGACTAGCGGAGCGAACAGCAGATACGCAGTATTTT.

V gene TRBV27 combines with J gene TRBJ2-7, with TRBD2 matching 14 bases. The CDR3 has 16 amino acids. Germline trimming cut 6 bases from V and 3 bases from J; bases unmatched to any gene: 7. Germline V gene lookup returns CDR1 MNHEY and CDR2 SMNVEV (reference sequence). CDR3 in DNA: TGTGCCAGCAGGGGTGGGACTAGCGGGAGTCTCTACGAGCAGTACTTC. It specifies CASRGGTSGSLYEQYF.

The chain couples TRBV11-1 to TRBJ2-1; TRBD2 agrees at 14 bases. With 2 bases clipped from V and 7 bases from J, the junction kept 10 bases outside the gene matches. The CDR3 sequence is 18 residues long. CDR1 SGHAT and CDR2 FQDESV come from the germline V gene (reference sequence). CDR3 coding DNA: TGTGCCAGCAGCTTATCGCGGACTAGCGGGAGGTTTTCAAATGAGCAGTTCTTC. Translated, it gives CASSLSRTSGRFSNEQFF.

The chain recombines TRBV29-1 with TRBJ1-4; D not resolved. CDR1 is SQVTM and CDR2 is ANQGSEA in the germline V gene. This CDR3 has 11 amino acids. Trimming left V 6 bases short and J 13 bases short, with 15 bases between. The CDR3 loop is CSVGSSRGLFF. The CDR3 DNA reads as TGCAGCGTCGGGTCGTCCCGCGGACTGTTTTTT.

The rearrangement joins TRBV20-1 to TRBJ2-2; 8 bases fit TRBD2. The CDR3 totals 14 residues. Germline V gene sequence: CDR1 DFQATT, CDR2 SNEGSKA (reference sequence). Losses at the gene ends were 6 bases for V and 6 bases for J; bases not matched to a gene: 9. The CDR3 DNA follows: TGCAGTGCAACAGCGGGAGAGCGGCCCGGGGAGCTGTTTTTT. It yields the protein CSATAGERPGELFF.

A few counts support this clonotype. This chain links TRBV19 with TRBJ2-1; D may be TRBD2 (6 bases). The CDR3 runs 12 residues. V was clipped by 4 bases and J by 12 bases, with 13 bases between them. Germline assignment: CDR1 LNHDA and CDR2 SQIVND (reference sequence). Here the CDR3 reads CASSRGDLGQFF. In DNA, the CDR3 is TGTGCCAGTAGTAGGGGGGACCTCGGGCAGTTCTTC.

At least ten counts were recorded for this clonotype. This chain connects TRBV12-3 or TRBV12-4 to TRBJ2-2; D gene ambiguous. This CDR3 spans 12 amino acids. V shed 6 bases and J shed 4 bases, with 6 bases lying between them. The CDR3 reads CASSFGTGELFF. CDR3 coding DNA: TGTGCCAGCAGCTTCGGCACCGGGGAGCTGTTTTTT.

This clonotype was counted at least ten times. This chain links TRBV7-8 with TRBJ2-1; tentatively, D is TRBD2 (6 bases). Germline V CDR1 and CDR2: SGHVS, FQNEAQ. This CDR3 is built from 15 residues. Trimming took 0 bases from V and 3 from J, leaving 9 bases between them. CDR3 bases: TGTGCCAGCAGCTTAGCGGGAGGATACTACAATGAGCAGTTCTTC. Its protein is CASSLAGGYYNEQFF.

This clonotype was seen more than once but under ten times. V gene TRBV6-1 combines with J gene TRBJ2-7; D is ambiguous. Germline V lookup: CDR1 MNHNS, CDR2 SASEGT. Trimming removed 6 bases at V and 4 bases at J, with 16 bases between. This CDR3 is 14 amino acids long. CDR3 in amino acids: CASSPPGSNYEQYF. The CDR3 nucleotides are TGTGCCAGCAGCCCCCCGGGCTCGAATTACGAGCAGTACTTC.

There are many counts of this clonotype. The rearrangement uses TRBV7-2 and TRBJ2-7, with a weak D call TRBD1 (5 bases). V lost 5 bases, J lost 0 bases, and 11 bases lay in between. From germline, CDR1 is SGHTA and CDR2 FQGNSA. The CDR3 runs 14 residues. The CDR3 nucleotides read TGTGCCAGCAGCCTTGACAGAAGCTCCTACGAGCAGTACTTC. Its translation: CASSLDRSSYEQYF.

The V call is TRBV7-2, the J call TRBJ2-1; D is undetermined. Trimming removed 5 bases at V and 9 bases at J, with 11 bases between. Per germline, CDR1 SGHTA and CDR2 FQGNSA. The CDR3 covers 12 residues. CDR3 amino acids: CASSAPFGEQFF. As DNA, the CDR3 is TGTGCCAGCAGCGCTCCCTTCGGTGAGCAGTTCTTC.

The CDR3 bases are TGTGCCAGCAGTGAGAGCTTGGACGTTTGGGGGGCCGATGAAGCTTTCTTT. Translating gives CASSESLDVWGADEAFF. The rearrangement uses TRBV2 and TRBJ1-1; a possible D gene is TRBD1 (6 bases). Trimming left V 3 bases short and J 7 bases short, with 24 bases between. The CDR3 sequence is 17 residues long. CDR1 is SNHLY and CDR2 is FYNNEI in the germline V gene. The full variable domain, rest sourced from reference TRBV2 and TRBJ1-1, is EPEVTQTPSHQVTQMGQEVILRCVPISNHLYFYWYRQILGQKVEFLVSFYNNEISEKSEIFDDQFSVERPDGSNFTLKIRSTKLEDSAMYFCASSESLDVWGADEAFFGQGTRLTVV.

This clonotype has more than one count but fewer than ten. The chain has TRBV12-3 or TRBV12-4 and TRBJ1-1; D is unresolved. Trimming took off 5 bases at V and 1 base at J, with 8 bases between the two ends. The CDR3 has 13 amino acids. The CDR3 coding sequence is TGTGCCAGCAGTCGGGGAGCGAACACTGAAGCTTTCTTT. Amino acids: CASSRGANTEAFF.

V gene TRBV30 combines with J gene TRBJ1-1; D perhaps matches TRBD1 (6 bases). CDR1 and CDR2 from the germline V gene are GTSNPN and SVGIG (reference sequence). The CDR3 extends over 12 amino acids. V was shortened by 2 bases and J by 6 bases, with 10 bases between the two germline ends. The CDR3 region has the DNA TGTGCCTGGAGTCGGGGGCGCTCTGAAGCTTTCTTT. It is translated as CAWSRGRSEAFF.

The CDR3 sequence is CASSKQGGYNSPLHF. CDR3 bases: TGTGCCAGCAGTAAACAGGGAGGCTACAATTCACCCCTCCACTTT. J is TRBJ1-6 and V is TRBV28, with D perhaps matching TRBD1 (6 bases). V was trimmed by 5 bases and J by 7 bases, leaving 15 bases between them. CDR3 size: 15 residues. Germline V gene sequence: CDR1 MDHEN, CDR2 SYDVKM.

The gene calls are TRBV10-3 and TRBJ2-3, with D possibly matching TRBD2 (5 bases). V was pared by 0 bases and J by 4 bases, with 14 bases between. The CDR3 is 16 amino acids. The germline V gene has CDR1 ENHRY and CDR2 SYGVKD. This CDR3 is CAISESTPSGADTQYF. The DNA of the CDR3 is TGTGCCATCAGTGAGTCGACCCCCAGCGGAGCAGATACGCAGTATTTT.

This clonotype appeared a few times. The CDR3 is CASSSTAQSANTGELFF. In nucleotides, the CDR3 is TGTGCCAGCAGCTCAACCGCCCAATCCGCGAACACCGGGGAGCTGTTTTTT. The V gene is TRBV5-6, the J gene TRBJ2-2; D unresolved. Germline V gene sequence: CDR1 SGHDT, CDR2 YYEEEE. The CDR3 spans 17 residues. Trimming left V 3 bases short and J 0 bases short, with 15 bases between.

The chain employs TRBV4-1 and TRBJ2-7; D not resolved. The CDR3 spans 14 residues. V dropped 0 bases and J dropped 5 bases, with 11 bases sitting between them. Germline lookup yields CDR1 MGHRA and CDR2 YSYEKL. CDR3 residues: CASSQDSVGNEQYF. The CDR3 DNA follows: TGCGCCAGCAGCCAAGACTCCGTTGGGAACGAGCAGTACTTC.

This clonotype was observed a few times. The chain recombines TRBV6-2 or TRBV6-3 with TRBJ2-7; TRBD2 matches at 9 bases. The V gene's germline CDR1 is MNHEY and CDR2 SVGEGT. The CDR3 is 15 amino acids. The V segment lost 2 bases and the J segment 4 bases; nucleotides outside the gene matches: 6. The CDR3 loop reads CASSYTASGMYEQYF. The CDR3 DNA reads TGTGCCAGCAGTTACACGGCTAGCGGGATGTACGAGCAGTACTTC.

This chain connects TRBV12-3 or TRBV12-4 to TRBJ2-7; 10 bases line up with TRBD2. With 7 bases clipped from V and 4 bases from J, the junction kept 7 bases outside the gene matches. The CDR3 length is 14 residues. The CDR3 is CASKPGLANYEQYF. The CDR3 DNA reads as TGTGCCAGCAAGCCGGGACTAGCGAATTACGAGCAGTACTTC.

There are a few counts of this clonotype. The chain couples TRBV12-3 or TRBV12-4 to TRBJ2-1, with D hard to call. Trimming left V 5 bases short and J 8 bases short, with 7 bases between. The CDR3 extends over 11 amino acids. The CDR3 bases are TGTGCCAGCAGTCGCCAGGATGAGCAGTTCTTC. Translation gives CASSRQDEQFF.